The text below deals with one T cell receptor (beta chain). Its antigen is not known. The CDR3 length is 14 residues. In germline, CDR1 is GTSNPN, CDR2 SVGIG (reference sequence). V lost 5 bases to trimming and J lost 7 bases; unmatched junction nucleotides: 9. Profiling relied on immunoSEQ multiplex PCR, and the TCRdb table lists in-frame clones only, not all of them. The table shows about 240,000 clones, with 85% to 90% occurring only once. The data stem from a study of cytomegalovirus exposure and HLA in healthy donors. Study-wide points: The study found most TCR sequences rare, yet found some public TCRs in many donors.

The TCR was taken from a man between 18 and 29 years old in good health and CMV-seronegative. Input material: PBMCs. The chain is built from TRBV30 and TRBJ2-2, with 8 bases identical to TRBD1. In nucleotides, the CDR3 is TGTGCCTGGGCTCCAGGGGGCGCGGGCGGGGAGCTGTTTTTT. Its translation is CAWAPGGAGGELFF. Full variable domain (missing parts from reference TRBV30 and TRBJ2-2): SQTIHQWPATLVQPVGSPLSLECTVEGTSNPNLYWYRQAAGRGLQLLFYSVGIGQISSEVPQNLSASRPQDRQFILSSKKLLLSDSGFYLCAWAPGGAGGELFFGEGSRLTVL.